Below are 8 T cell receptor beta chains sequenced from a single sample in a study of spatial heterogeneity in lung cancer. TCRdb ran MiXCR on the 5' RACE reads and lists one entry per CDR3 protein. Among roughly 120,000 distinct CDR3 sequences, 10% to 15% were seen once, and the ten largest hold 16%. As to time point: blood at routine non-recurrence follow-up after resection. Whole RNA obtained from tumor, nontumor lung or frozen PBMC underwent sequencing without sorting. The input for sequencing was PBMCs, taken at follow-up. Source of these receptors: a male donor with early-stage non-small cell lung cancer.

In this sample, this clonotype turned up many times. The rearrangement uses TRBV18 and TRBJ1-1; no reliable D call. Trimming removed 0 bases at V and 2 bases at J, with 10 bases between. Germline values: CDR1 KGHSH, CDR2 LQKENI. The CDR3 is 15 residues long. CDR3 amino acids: CASSPPRVSNTEAFF. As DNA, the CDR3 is TGTGCCAGCTCACCACCGAGGGTTTCTAACACTGAAGCTTTCTTT.

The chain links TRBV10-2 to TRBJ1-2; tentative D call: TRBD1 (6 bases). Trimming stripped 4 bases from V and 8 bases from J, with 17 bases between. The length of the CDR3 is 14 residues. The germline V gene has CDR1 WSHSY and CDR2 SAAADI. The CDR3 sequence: CASSGTEGSLGYTF. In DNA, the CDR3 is TGCGCCAGCAGTGGGACAGAGGGTAGTTTGGGCTACACCTTC.

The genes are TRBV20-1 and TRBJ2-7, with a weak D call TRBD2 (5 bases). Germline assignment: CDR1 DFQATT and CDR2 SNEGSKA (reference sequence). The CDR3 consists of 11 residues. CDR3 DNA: TGCAGCGCCCCGGACGGGGTCGAGCAGTACTTC. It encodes CSAPDGVEQYF.

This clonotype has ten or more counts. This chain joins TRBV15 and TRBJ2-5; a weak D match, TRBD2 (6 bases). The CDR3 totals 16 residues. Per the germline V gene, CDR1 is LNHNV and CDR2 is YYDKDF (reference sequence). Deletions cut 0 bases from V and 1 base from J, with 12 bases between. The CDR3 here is CATSREAAGFQETQYF. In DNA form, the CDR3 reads TGTGCCACCAGCAGAGAGGCTGCGGGGTTCCAAGAGACCCAGTACTTC.

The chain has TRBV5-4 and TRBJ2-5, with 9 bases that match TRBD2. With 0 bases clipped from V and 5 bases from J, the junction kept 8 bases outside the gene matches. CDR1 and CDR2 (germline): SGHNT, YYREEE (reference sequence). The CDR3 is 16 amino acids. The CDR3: CASSLEGGGAGETQYF. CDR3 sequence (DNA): TGTGCCAGCAGCTTGGAGGGCGGGGGGGCCGGTGAGACCCAGTACTTC.

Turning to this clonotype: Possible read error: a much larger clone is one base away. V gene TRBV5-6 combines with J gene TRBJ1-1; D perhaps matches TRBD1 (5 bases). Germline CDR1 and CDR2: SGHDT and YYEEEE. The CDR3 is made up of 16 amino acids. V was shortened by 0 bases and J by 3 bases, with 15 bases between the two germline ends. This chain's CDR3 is CASSLAQGGMYTEAFF. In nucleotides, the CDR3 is TGTGCCAGCAGCTTGGCCCAGGGAGGTATGTACACTGAAGCTTTCTTT. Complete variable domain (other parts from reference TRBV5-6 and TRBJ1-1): DAGVTQSPTHLIKTRGQQVTLRCSPKSGHDTVSWYQQALGQGPQFIFQYYEEEERQRGNFPDRFSGHQFPNYSSELNVNALLLGDSALYLCASSLAQGGMYTEAFFGQGTRLTVV.

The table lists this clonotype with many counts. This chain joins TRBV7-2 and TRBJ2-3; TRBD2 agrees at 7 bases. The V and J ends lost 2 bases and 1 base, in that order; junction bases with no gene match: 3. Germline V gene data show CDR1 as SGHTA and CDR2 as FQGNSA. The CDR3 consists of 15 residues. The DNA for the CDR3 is TGTGCCAGCAGCTTACGGGGAGGGGGCACAGATACGCAGTATTTT. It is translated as CASSLRGGGTDTQYF.

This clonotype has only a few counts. CDR3 DNA sequence: TGTGCCAGCAGTGCGCGTAGCGGGGGGGCTACTGAGCAGTTCTTC. Amino acid sequence: CASSARSGGATEQFF. The gene calls are TRBV2 and TRBJ2-1, with 11 bases aligning to TRBD2. This CDR3 region has 15 residues. Trimming removed 4 bases from V and 9 bases from J; junction bases left unmatched: 8. Germline V CDR1 and CDR2: SNHLY, FYNNEI.